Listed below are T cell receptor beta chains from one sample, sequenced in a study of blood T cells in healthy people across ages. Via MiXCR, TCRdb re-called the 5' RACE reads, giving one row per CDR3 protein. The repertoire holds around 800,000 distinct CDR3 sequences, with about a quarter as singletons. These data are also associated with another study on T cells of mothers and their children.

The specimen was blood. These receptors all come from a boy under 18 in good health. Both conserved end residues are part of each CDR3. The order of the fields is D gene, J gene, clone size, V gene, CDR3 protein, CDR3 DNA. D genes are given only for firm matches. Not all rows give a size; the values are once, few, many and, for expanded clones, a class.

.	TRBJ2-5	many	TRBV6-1	CASSEARGETQYF	TGCGCCAGCAGTGAGGCCAGGGGAGAGACCCAGTACTTC
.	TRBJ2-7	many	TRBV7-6	CASSPDLYEQYF	TGCGCCAGCAGTCCGGACCTTTACGAGCAGTACTTC
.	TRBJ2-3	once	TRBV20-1	CSARDSGPSTDTQYF	TGCAGTGCTAGAGATAGCGGCCCCAGCACAGATACGCAGTATTTT
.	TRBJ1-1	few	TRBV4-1	CASSQVFKETEAFF	TGCGCCAGCAGCCAAGTGTTTAAGGAGACTGAAGCTTTCTTT
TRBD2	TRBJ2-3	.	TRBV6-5	CASSSGGAQTPDTQYF	TGTGCCAGCAGTTCGGGAGGGGCCCAAACCCCAGATACGCAGTATTTT
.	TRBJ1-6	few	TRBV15	CATSSKEIGSLHF	TGTGCCACCAGCAGTAAAGAGATAGGATCCCTCCACTTT
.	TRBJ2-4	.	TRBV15	CATSRGAVQYF	TGTGCCACCAGCAGAGGGGCCGTTCAGTACTTC
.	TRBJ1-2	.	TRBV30	CAWSRPYGYTF	TGTGCCTGGAGTCGGCCCTATGGCTACACCTTC
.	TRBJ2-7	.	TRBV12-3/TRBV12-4	CASSRGTGQISSYEQYF	TGTGCCAGCAGCCGTGGGACTGGACAGATTTCCTCCTACGAGCAGTACTTC
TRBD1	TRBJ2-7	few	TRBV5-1	CASSLATGGIYEQYF	TGCGCCAGCAGCTTGGCCACAGGGGGCATCTACGAGCAGTACTTC
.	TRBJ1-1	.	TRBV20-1	CSAQRGLGAEAFF	TGCAGTGCCCAGCGCGGGTTGGGTGCTGAAGCTTTCTTT
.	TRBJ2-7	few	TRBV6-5	CASLSPEGYEQYF	TGTGCCAGCCTCTCTCCGGAGGGATACGAGCAGTACTTC
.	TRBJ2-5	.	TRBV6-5	CASSYSVKATQYF	TGTGCCAGCAGTTACTCGGTGAAAGCGACCCAGTACTTC
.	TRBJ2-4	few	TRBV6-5	CASSRGGDNIQYF	TGTGCCAGCAGTCGGGGTGGGGACAACATTCAGTACTTC
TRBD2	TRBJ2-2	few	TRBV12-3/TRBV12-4	CASSLLYPGGARTGELFF	TGTGCCAGCAGTCTCCTCTACCCCGGGGGGGCCCGCACCGGGGAGCTGTTTTTT
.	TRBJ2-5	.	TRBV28	CASSLYSTALRETQYF	TGTGCCAGCAGTTTATACAGTACGGCCCTGCGAGAGACCCAGTACTTC
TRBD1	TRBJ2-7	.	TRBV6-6	CASRGDRVLHEQYF	TGTGCCAGCAGGGGGGACAGGGTTTTGCACGAGCAGTACTTC
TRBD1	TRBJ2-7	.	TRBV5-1	CASSLDRGGDYEQYF	TGCGCCAGCAGCTTGGACAGGGGTGGGGACTACGAGCAGTACTTC
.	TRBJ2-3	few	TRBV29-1	CSVGLGGSLPLDTQYF	TGCAGCGTGGGGTTAGGGGGTTCTCTGCCACTGGATACGCAGTATTTT
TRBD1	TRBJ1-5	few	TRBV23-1	CASRKWGQGVGGSNQPQHF	TGCGCCAGCAGAAAGTGGGGACAGGGCGTCGGTGGGAGCAATCAGCCCCAGCATTTT
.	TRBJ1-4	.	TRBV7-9	CASSHRQRGEKLFF	TGTGCCAGCAGCCACCGACAGAGGGGTGAAAAACTGTTTTTT
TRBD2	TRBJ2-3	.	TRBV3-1	CASSQHRNGGTSWSTQYF	TGTGCCAGCAGCCAACACCGTAACGGGGGGACCTCCTGGAGTACGCAGTATTTT
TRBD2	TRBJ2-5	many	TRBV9	CASSPRGDQETQYF	TGTGCCAGCAGCCCCCGGGGGGACCAAGAGACCCAGTACTTC
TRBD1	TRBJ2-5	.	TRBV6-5	CASSRTGARQETQYF	TGTGCCAGCAGTCGCACAGGGGCAAGACAAGAGACCCAGTACTTC
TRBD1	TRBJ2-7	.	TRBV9	CASSNPGQGSYEQYF	TGTGCCAGCAGCAACCCGGGACAGGGCTCCTACGAGCAGTACTTC
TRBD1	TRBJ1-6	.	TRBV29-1	CSVEDRQGLHF	TGCAGCGTTGAAGATCGACAGGGCCTCCACTTT
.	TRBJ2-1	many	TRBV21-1	CASSKVIWTGMDNEQFF	TGTGCCAGCAGCAAAGTAATTTGGACAGGGATGGACAATGAGCAGTTCTTC
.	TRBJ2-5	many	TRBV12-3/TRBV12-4	CASSPERETQYF	TGTGCCAGCAGTCCAGAGAGGGAGACCCAGTACTTC
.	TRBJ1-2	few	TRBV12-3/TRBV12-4	CASSIHLLGYTF	TGTGCCAGCAGTATCCATCTATTGGGCTACACCTTC
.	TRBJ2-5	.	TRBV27	CASSLKGLRAGETQYF	TGTGCCAGCAGTTTAAAGGGACTTCGAGCTGGGGAGACCCAGTACTTC
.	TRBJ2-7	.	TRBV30	CAWRAGRYYEQYF	TGTGCCTGGAGGGCCGGTAGATACTACGAGCAGTACTTC
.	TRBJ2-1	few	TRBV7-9	CASSLEAGSNNEQFF	TGTGCCAGCAGCCTGGAGGCGGGGTCCAACAATGAGCAGTTCTTC
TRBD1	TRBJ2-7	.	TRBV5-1	CASSRTTGALDEQYF	TGCGCCAGCAGCAGGACGACAGGGGCTTTGGACGAGCAGTACTTC
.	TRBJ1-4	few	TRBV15	CATSRQGNEKLFF	TGTGCCACCAGCAGACAGGGTAATGAAAAACTGTTTTTT
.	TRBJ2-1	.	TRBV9	CASSVPRNEQFF	TGTGCCAGCAGCGTCCCCCGGAATGAGCAGTTCTTC
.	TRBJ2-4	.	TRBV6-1	CASRGLEATQNIQYF	TGTGCCAGCAGGGGCCTAGAGGCCACCCAAAACATTCAGTACTTC
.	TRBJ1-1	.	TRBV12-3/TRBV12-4	CASKSKVLGLYEAFF	TGTGCCAGCAAATCTAAGGTCCTGGGTCTCTATGAAGCTTTCTTT
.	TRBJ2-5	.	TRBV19	CASTQEGTQYF	TGTGCCAGTACCCAGGAGGGAACCCAGTACTTC
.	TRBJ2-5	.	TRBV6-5	CASSYLGAHQETQYF	TGTGCCAGCAGTTACTTGGGGGCCCACCAAGAGACCCAGTACTTC
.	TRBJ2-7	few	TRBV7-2	CASSLVWNSYEQYF	TGTGCCAGCAGCTTAGTTTGGAACTCCTACGAGCAGTACTTC
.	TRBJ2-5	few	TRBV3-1	CASSSGGSGIRGTQYF	TGTGCCAGTAGTAGTGGGGGTAGCGGTATTCGAGGGACCCAGTACTTC
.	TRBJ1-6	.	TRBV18	CASSPDRGLESPLHF	TGTGCCAGCTCACCGGACCGGGGGCTAGAGTCACCCCTCCACTTT
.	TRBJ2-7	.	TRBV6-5	CASREKRGALYEQYF	TGTGCCAGCAGAGAGAAGAGGGGGGCCCTCTACGAGCAGTACTTC
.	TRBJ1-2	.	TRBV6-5	CASSYMRGTPLGYTF	TGTGCCAGCAGTTACATGCGTGGGACACCTCTTGGCTACACCTTC
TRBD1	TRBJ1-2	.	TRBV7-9	CASSPPRGQVIEGYTF	TGTGCCAGCAGCCCACCCCGAGGACAGGTTATAGAGGGCTACACCTTC
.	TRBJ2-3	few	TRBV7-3	CASSNRTPTDTQYF	TGTGCCAGCAGCAACAGGACCCCCACAGATACGCAGTATTTT